Presented here are 12 T cell receptor beta chains from one specimen sequenced in a study of cytomegalovirus exposure and HLA in healthy donors. The PCR used 60 Vbeta and 13 Jbeta primers. The assay was immunoSEQ multiplex PCR, and TCRdb's table has in-frame clones only and misses some. The repertoire holds 130,000 or so clones, with roughly 86% as singletons. Source material: PBMCs. These receptors all stem from a middle-aged woman in good health and CMV-seronegative.

The gene calls are TRBV29-1 and TRBJ2-7; D not certain. V shed 4 bases and J shed 2 bases, with 3 bases lying between them. Per the germline V gene, CDR1 is SQVTM and CDR2 is ANQGSEA. This CDR3 spans 10 amino acids. The CDR3 region has the DNA TGCAGCGTTGTAACCTACGAGCAGTACTTC. Protein: CSVVTYEQYF.

This clone was counted a single time. The chain has TRBV19 and TRBJ2-2; 7 bases fit TRBD1. V gave up 7 bases and J gave up 4 bases; unmatched junction bases: 9. The germline V gene encodes CDR1 LNHDA and CDR2 SQIVND (reference sequence). This CDR3 comprises 15 residues. CDR3: CASTLQGTSTGELFF. In nucleotides, the CDR3 is TGTGCCAGTACCCTACAGGGGACGAGCACCGGGGAGCTGTTTTTT. Together with reference TRBV19 and TRBJ2-2, the CDR3 gives the full variable domain: DGGITQSPKYLFRKEGQNVTLSCEQNLNHDAMYWYRQDPGQGLRLIYYSQIVNDFQKGDIAEGYSVSREKKESFPLTVTSAQKNPTAFYLCASTLQGTSTGELFFGEGSRLTVL.

The chain employs TRBV11-3 and TRBJ1-3; 7 bases match TRBD1. The CDR3 sequence is 16 residues long. Germline V gives CDR1 SGHNT, CDR2 YENEEA. The trim removed 4 bases at V and 0 bases at J, leaving 6 bases unmatched. CDR3 loop: CASSSYWDSSGNTIYF. For the CDR3, the DNA is TGTGCCAGCAGCTCCTACTGGGACAGCTCTGGAAACACCATATATTTT.

The V gene is TRBV4-3, the J gene TRBJ2-2, with D unclear. Trimming left V 5 bases short and J 6 bases short, with 10 bases between. The CDR3 runs to 13 residues. Germline V gene data show CDR1 as LGHNA and CDR2 as YSLEER. The CDR3 DNA sequence: TGCGCCAGCAGCACCCGGGTGGCCGGGGAGCTGTTTTTT. It is translated as CASSTRVAGELFF.

This clone showed up just a few times. The V call is TRBV7-3, the J call TRBJ1-1; 9 bases are a match to TRBD1. Unmatched junction bases numbered 1, after V lost 5 bases and J lost 3 bases. This CDR3 region has 13 residues. Germline values: CDR1 SGHTA, CDR2 FQGTGA. Here the CDR3 reads CASSRQGDTEAFF. Here the CDR3 DNA reads TGTGCCAGCAGCCGACAGGGGGACACTGAAGCTTTCTTT.

The J gene is TRBJ2-7, the V gene TRBV27, with D tentatively TRBD1 (5 bases). The CDR3 extends over 14 amino acids. Trimming left V 3 bases short and J 0 bases short, with 9 bases between. Germline V gene lookup returns CDR1 MNHEY and CDR2 SMNVEV (reference sequence). The CDR3: CASSLSGSSYEQYF. The CDR3 DNA reads as TGTGCCAGCAGTTTGTCAGGGTCCTCCTACGAGCAGTACTTC.

Comment on this clone: The junction shows a germline mismatch at one end, possibly a read error. The J gene is TRBJ1-5, the V gene TRBV5-6, with a possible D match to TRBD1 (5 bases). Germline values: CDR1 SGHDT, CDR2 YYEEEE. The CDR3 length is 14 residues. The CDR3 region is CASSQQGTAGPEHF. CDR3 bases: TGTGCCAGCAGCCAGCAGGGTACCGCGGGGCCCGAGCATTTT.

Only a few counts were recorded for this clone. The chain uses TRBV4-2 and TRBJ2-7; D not resolved. CDR3 length: 14 amino acids. In germline, CDR1 is LGHNA, CDR2 YNFKEQ. Trimming stripped 0 bases from V and 1 base from J, with 7 bases between. The CDR3 coding sequence is TGTGCCAGCAGCCAAGATCGAGTTTCCTACGAGCAGTACTTC. It codes for CASSQDRVSYEQYF.

This chain joins TRBV7-9 and TRBJ2-7, with 11 nucleotides matching TRBD2. The length of the CDR3 is 14 residues. The germline CDR1 and CDR2 sequences are SEHNR and FQNEAQ (reference sequence). Trimming cost V 4 bases and J 4 bases; bases outside gene matches: 3. The CDR3 DNA reads as TGTGCCAGCAGCTACCTAGCGGGAGGTTACGAGCAGTACTTC. Protein sequence: CASSYLAGGYEQYF.

The chain is built from TRBV10-1 and TRBJ2-5; TRBD1 aligns across 7 bases. V lost 6 bases to trimming and J lost 2 bases; unmatched junction nucleotides: 6. The CDR3 contains 14 residues. Germline CDR1 is WNHNN and CDR2 is SYGVQD (reference sequence). The CDR3 region is CASSPGTAQETQYF. CDR3 DNA sequence: TGCGCCAGCAGCCCCGGGACAGCACAAGAGACCCAGTACTTC.

The chain combines TRBV9 with TRBJ2-5; 7 nucleotides line up with TRBD2. Germline CDR1 and CDR2: SGDLS and YYNGEE. Trimming removed 7 bases from V and 6 bases from J; junction bases left unmatched: 15. This CDR3 comprises 15 residues. The CDR3 loop is CASGRGGLAVQTQYF. Written as DNA, the CDR3 is TGTGCCAGCGGTCGCGGCGGGCTAGCGGTACAGACCCAGTACTTC.

This clone turned up a few times. This chain uses TRBV2 with TRBJ1-1; 7 nucleotides agree with TRBD1. V was clipped by 8 bases and J by 0 bases; unmatched bases: 3. CDR1 and CDR2 (germline): SNHLY, FYNNEI. The CDR3 covers 13 residues. CDR3 nucleotide sequence: TGTGCCAGCGCTGGACAGGTGAACACTGAAGCTTTCTTT. It specifies CASAGQVNTEAFF.